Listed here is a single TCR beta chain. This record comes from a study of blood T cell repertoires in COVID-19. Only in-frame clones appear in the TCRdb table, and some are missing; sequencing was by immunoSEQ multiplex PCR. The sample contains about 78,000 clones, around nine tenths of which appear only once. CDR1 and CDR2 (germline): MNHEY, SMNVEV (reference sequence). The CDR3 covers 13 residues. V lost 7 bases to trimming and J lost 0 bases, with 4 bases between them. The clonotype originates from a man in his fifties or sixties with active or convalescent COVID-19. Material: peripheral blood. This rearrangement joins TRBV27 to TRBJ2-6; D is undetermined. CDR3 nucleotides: TGTGCCAGCACCTTCTCTGGGGCCAACGTCCTGACTTTC. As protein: CASTFSGANVLTF.